This entry is about one T cell receptor beta chain. Its cognate antigen has yet to be identified. The input lacks base qualities; no much larger clone sits a single base away. CDR1 is given as LNHDA and CDR2 as SQIVND, both from the germline V gene (reference sequence). Compared with germline, V lacks 1 base and J lacks 0 bases; bases without a gene match: 3. The CDR3 numbers 16 residues from cysteine through phenylalanine. The entry retains the CDR3 DNA only, 48 bases that are in frame from base 1. Donors were healthy HIV-negative adults with no recently reported acute infections or vaccinations. Only Caucasian adults living in Nashville, Tennessee, USA were represented among the donors. CD8 memory samples consisted of magnetically selected CD45RO+ cells combined with CCR7-negative CD45RA+ effector memory (TemRA) cells. After blood collection by leukapheresis, PBMCs were isolated using Ficoll-Histopaque density gradient centrifugation and then cryopreserved in the vapor phase of liquid nitrogen. Analytical flow cytometry was used to check the purity and quantity of each magnetically sorted T cell population. Genomic DNA was isolated from every sorted fraction and measured by UV absorbance on a Nanodrop 2000c.

This sample is drawn from a study of shared clonotypes between healthy human individuals (TCRdb year 2020). For the study in its entirety: A couple of women and three men aged 18 to 49 years were included in the cohort. To estimate repertoire size and how much clonotype sharing occurs between individuals, the study deeply sequenced the blood TCR repertoires of roughly 5 healthy adults. For each donor, CD4 naive and CD4 memory were each run on three plates, CD8 naive on two plates, and CD8 memory on one plate. Different laboratories and diverse techniques were used to prepare libraries and sequence TCR repertoires, to increase sequencing depth and limit assay-specific biases. Between about 0.8 and 9 billion PBMCs per donor were obtained by leukapheresis. Overall results and qualifications from the work: Even with the large sequencing depth, rarefaction of the sorted-subset datasets indicated that sequencing was incomplete. Estimated clonotype richness was generally larger for naive than for memory subsets. Pairwise subsampling indicated that sequencing depth was expected to affect the degree of clonotype sharing among donors. Across several donors, around 5% of naive CD4, approximately 3.6% of naive CD8, under 2.5% of memory CD4, and roughly 0.41% of memory CD8 clonotypes were shared. Because the study included a small number of donors, the genetic and exposure-history diversity represented was limited. Sampling was limited to blood, and TCR repertoires in tissue likely differ from TCR repertoires in blood. Compared with non-shared clonotypes, clonotypes shared by all four sorted-subset donors had higher generation probabilities.

Using the deep immunoSEQ assay, TCR CDR3 regions were amplified from genomic DNA by multiplex PCR. Extracted genomic DNA from each cell subset was distributed evenly across all wells of several immunoSEQ 96-well plates, and each plate was treated as a replicate. For sorted subsets, each replicate PCR was loaded with approximately 0.2 ug genomic DNA, equivalent to 25,000 to 35,000 T cell genomes. The purified libraries were quantified using a Qubit 3.0 fluorometer, sized with a Bioanalyzer 2100, and then quantified again using the KAPA Library Quantification kit. A separate single-read 150-cycle Illumina NextSeq 550 flow cell was used to sequence each immunoSEQ 96-well plate. Regarding the original processing steps: Because the immunoSEQ output held only junctional sequences and lacked quality scores, the filtering could not match the filtering applied to full-length reads. Sequences were annotated with PyIR, a Python wrapper for IgBLAST v1.9, and V/J genes and CDR3 were assigned using IMGT germline references. Reads with weak V/J assignments (E-value above 1e-6), missing CDR3, stop codons, out-of-frame junctions, or ambiguous translated residues were removed. V3J clonotypes were defined as sequences sharing an identical inferred V gene, J gene, and CDR3 amino acid sequence. The percentage overlap between two repertoires was calculated by dividing the number of shared unique clonotypes by the size of the smaller repertoire. Repertoire richness was assessed with RTK rarefaction, the Chao1 estimator, and Recon v2.1 estimates of unobserved clonotypes. For all TCRbeta clonotypes obtained by the gDNA method from a few donors, generation probabilities were computed with OLGA. TCRdb's version of the immuneACCESS table is confined to in-frame rearrangements and falls short of the full clone set. An unresolved V gene accounts for under half of the shortfall where checked; the remainder is of unknown origin. V and J calls plus clone size are reproduced from that table; the DNA served to infer D and trimming. This sample comprises around 88,000 clones, almost 70% of them detected only once. Of the sample, 50% falls within the top ten clones.

The receptor was isolated from a man aged 25-40 years in good health. Recombination linked TRBV19 to TRBJ2-3, and 8 junctional nucleotides match TRBD1. The sequenced sample was memory CD8+ T cells sorted from blood. What the cell subset or site label conveys for this sample: CD45RO+ cells pooled with CCR7-negative TemRA cells. Here is the DNA: TGTGCCAGTAGTATAGTGGGGACAGGAAGCACAGATACGCAGTATTTT. This gives the protein CASSIVGTGSTDTQYF.